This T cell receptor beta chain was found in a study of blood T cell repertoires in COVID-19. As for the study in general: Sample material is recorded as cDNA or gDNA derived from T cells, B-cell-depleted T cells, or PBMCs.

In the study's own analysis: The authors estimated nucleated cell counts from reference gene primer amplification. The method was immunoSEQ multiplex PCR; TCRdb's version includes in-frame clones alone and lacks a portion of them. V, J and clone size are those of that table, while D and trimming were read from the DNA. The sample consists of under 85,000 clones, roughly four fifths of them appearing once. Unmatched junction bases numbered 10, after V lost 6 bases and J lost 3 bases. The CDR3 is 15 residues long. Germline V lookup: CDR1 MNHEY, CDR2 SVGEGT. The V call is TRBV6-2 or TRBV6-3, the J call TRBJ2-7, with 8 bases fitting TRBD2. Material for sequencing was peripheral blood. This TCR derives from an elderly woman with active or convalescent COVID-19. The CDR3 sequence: CASSRNLGLDYEQYF. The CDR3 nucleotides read TGTGCCAGCAGCCGTAACCTGGGACTAGACTACGAGCAGTACTTC.